This T cell receptor beta chain derives from a study of blood T cell repertoires in COVID-19. The assay was immunoSEQ multiplex PCR, and TCRdb's table has in-frame clones only and misses some. The profile covers about 400,000 clones, with around 92% appearing a single time and 1.5% to 2% taken by the ten largest. The CDR3 sequence is 17 residues long. The V end was cut by 0 bases, the J end by 5 bases, with 19 bases between. Germline V gives CDR1 LGHNA, CDR2 YNFKEQ. The chain couples TRBV4-2 to TRBJ1-1; the D gene is possibly TRBD1 (6 bases). Sequenced input: PBMCs or T cells enriched from blood (not recorded which). This TCR was recovered from a woman between 25 and 40 years old who had recovered from COVID-19. The CDR3 spells CASSQDGAGAIQTEAFF. DNA for the CDR3: TGTGCCAGCAGCCAAGACGGGGCAGGGGCAATCCAGACTGAAGCTTTCTTT.